This paragraph covers one T cell receptor beta chain sequence. Its antigen is as yet unknown. Germline assignment: CDR1 SGHTA and CDR2 FQGTGA. V was clipped by 5 bases and J by 8 bases; unmatched bases: 12. The CDR3 totals 16 residues. Sequencing was performed with immunoSEQ multiplex PCR; in TCRdb, only in-frame clones are kept and a portion is missing. The table has about 180,000 clones, 70% to 90% seen once. The sample is drawn from a study of T cell responses to AZD1222 COVID-19 vaccine. General observations from the study: A mostly white British donor set with more females was recruited, and clonal diversity was possibly underestimated.

The chain is built from TRBV7-3 and TRBJ2-1; 10 bases agree with TRBD2. The source material was peripheral blood, sampled 28 days after the second AZD1222 dose. This TCR came from an adult who received the AZD1222 COVID-19 vaccine. The CDR3 is CASSPIRSGGAHEQFF. DNA of the CDR3: TGTGCCAGCAGCCCAATTCGGAGCGGGGGGGCCCATGAGCAGTTCTTC.